This TCR beta chain emerged from a study of identical twins. General study results and limits: The study found excess low generation probability among twin-shared out-of-frame alpha sequences. Twins showed weaker excess sharing in their beta out-of-frame sequences. Conclusions leaned on cross-sectional statistical analysis and did not track the same donors over time.

This CDR3 comprises 16 residues. Germline assignment: CDR1 SGHRS and CDR2 YFSETQ. TCRdb re-derived calls from the 5' RACE reads in MiXCR, one entry per CDR3 protein. The sample records roughly 1,500,000 distinct CDR3 sequences, about 32% being singletons. In regard to this clonotype: Its target is not known.

The chain links TRBV5-1 to TRBJ2-1; TRBD1 might be the D (7 bases). With the DNA end fitting TRBJ2-7 better, the J assignment may be wrong. The clonotype comes from a newborn girl in good health. The sample was cord blood. CDR3 bases: TGCGCCAGCAGCTTGGTTAGTCCAGGGGGGAACAATGAGCAGTACTTC. It encodes CASSLVSPGGNNEQYF.